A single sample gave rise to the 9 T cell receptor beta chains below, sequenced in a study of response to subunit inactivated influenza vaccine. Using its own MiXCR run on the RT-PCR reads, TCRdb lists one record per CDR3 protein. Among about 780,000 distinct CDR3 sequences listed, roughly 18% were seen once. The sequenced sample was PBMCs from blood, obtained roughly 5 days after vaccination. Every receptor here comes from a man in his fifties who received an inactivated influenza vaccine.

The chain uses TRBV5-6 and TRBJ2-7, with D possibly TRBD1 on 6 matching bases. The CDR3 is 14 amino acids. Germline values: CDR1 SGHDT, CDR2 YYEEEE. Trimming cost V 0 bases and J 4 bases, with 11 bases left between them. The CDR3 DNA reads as TGTGCCAGCAGCTTGGGACAGGAACGTTACGAGCAGTACTTC. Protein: CASSLGQERYEQYF. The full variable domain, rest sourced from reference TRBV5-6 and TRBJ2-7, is DAGVTQSPTHLIKTRGQQVTLRCSPKSGHDTVSWYQQALGQGPQFIFQYYEEEERQRGNFPDRFSGHQFPNYSSELNVNALLLGDSALYLCASSLGQERYEQYFGPGTRLTVT.

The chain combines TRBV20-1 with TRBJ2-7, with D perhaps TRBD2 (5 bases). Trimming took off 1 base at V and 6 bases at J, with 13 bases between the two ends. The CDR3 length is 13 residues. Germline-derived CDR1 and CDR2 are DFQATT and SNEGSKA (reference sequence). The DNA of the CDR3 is TGCAGTGCTAGAGTGACCACTGGAGGCGAGCAGTACTTC. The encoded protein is CSARVTTGGEQYF.

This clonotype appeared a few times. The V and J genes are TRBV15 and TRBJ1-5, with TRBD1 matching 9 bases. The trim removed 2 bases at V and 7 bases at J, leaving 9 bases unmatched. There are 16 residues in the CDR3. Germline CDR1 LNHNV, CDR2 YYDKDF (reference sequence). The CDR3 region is CATSRSGTGFRQPQHF. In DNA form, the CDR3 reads TGTGCCACCAGCAGATCCGGGACAGGGTTTCGACAGCCCCAGCATTTT.

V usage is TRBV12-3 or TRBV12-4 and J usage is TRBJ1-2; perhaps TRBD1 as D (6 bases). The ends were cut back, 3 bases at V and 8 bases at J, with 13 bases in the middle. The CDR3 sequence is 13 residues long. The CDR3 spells CASSFWGAPGYTF. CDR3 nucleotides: TGTGCCAGCAGTTTCTGGGGGGCGCCAGGCTACACCTTC.

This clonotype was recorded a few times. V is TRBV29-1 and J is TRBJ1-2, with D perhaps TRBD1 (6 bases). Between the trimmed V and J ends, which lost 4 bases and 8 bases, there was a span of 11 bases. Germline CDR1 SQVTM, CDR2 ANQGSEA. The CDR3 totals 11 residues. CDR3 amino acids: CSVVTGYGYTF. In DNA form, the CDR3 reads TGCAGCGTTGTGACAGGTTACGGCTACACCTTC.

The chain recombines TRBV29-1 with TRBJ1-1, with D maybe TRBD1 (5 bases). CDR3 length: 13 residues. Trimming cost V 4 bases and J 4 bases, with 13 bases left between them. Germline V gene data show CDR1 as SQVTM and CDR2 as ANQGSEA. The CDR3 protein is CSVGRDGSTEAFF. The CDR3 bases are TGCAGCGTTGGCAGGGATGGTAGCACTGAAGCTTTCTTT.

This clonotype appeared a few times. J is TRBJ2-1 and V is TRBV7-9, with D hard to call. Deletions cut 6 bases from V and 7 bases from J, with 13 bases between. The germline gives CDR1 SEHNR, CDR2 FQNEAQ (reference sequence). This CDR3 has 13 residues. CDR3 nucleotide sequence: TGTGCCAGCAGTCGACGGGCTGGGAATGAGCAGTTCTTC. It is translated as CASSRRAGNEQFF.

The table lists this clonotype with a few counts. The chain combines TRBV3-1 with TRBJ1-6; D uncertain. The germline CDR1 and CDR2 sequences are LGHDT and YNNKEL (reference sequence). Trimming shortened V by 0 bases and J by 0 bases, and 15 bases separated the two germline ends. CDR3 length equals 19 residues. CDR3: CASSQDLVKASSYNSPLHF. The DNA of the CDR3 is TGTGCCAGCAGCCAAGATTTAGTAAAGGCGAGCTCCTATAATTCACCCCTCCACTTT.

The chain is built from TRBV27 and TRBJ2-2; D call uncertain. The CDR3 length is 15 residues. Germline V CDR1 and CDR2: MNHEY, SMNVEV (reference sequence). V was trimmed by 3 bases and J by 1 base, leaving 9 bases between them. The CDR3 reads CASSFFALNTGELFF. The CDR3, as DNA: TGTGCCAGCAGTTTTTTTGCGTTGAACACCGGGGAGCTGTTTTTT.